The rows below give T cell receptor beta chains drawn from one sample of a study of blood T cell repertoires in COVID-19. Clones were read by immunoSEQ multiplex PCR, and TCRdb kept only the in-frame ones, dropping some. Among hundreds of thousands of clones listed, approximately 89% were seen once. Source material: peripheral blood. The receptor set was obtained from a woman aged 30 to 39 with COVID-19, enrolled during active disease. The CDR3 runs from the conserved cysteine through the conserved F or W. D genes are given only for firm matches. A clone size is listed for some rows: how often the clone was seen (once, few, many), or a class if it is expanded.

v_call	j_call	cdr3_length	clone_size	d_call	cdr3_aa	cdr3_nt
TRBV5-4	TRBJ2-2	16	few	TRBD2	CASSLEGGGATGELFF	TGTGCCAGCAGCTTGGAAGGCGGGGGGGCCACCGGGGAGCTGTTTTTT
TRBV7-8	TRBJ2-7	17	NA	TRBD1	CASSWENPGQGPYEQYF	TGTGCCAGCAGCTGGGAAAACCCGGGACAGGGGCCCTACGAGCAGTACTTC
TRBV19	TRBJ2-7	15	NA	NA	CASSIDGGYSYEQYF	TGTGCCAGTAGTATAGACGGAGGATACTCCTACGAGCAGTACTTC
TRBV5-1	TRBJ1-3	16	NA	NA	CASSSLDSFSGNTIYF	TGCGCCAGCAGCTCGTTGGACAGCTTCTCTGGAAACACCATATATTTT
TRBV15	TRBJ2-5	14	few	NA	CATSRGRGRETQYF	TGTGCCACCAGCAGAGGGCGAGGGCGGGAGACCCAGTACTTC
TRBV5-1	TRBJ2-2	17	NA	TRBD2	CASSTTSGRAGTGELFF	TGCGCCAGCAGCACGACTAGCGGGAGGGCCGGCACCGGGGAGCTGTTTTTT
TRBV5-4	TRBJ1-6	16	NA	TRBD1	CASSAPGQGVQSPLHF	TGTGCCAGCAGCGCTCCGGGACAGGGTGTTCAATCACCCCTCCACTTT
TRBV10-1	TRBJ1-3	15	NA	NA	CASSESGAPGNTIYF	TGCGCCAGCAGTGAGTCGGGCGCGCCGGGAAACACCATATATTTT
TRBV21-1	TRBJ2-5	19	NA	NA	CASSPGMASGGPVCETQYF	TGTGCCAGCAGCCCCGGGATGGCTAGCGGGGGGCCGGTCTGTGAGACCCAGTACTTC
TRBV2	TRBJ1-1	14	NA	TRBD1	CASSDGQGPPGAFF	TGTGCCAGCAGTGACGGACAGGGGCCTCCCGGAGCTTTCTTT
TRBV11-3	TRBJ2-5	18	NA	TRBD2	CASSLALLAGPGVETQYF	TGTGCCAGCAGTTTAGCCCTACTAGCGGGTCCCGGGGTGGAGACCCAGTACTTC
TRBV6-1	TRBJ1-3	15	NA	NA	CASSEAQGSGNTIYF	TGTGCCAGCAGTGAAGCGCAGGGCTCTGGAAACACCATATATTTT
TRBV27	TRBJ1-1	15	NA	TRBD1	CASSPWTGGDTEAFF	TGTGCCAGCAGTCCCTGGACAGGTGGGGATACTGAAGCTTTCTTT
TRBV4-3	TRBJ2-2	17	once	TRBD2	CASSQDTGGRVTGELFF	TGCGCCAGCAGCCAAGACACGGGGGGGCGGGTCACCGGGGAGCTGTTTTTT
TRBV27	TRBJ2-1	16	NA	TRBD2	CASTTSLHNIGNEQFF	TGTGCCAGCACGACTAGCCTACATAATATTGGTAATGAGCAGTTCTTC
TRBV13	TRBJ2-1	14	NA	TRBD2	CASSRTSGGFEQFF	TGTGCCAGCAGCCGAACTAGCGGGGGATTTGAGCAGTTCTTC
TRBV4-3	TRBJ1-5	17	NA	TRBD1	CASSQAKEGASNQPQHF	TGCGCCAGCAGCCAAGCCAAGGAGGGGGCCTCCAATCAGCCCCAGCATTTT
TRBV10-3	TRBJ2-4	15	NA	TRBD1	CAISEQGYGKNIQYF	TGTGCCATCAGTGAACAGGGGTATGGCAAAAACATTCAGTACTTC
TRBV5-6	TRBJ1-2	15	NA	TRBD1	CASSLGGTVYYGYTF	TGTGCCAGCAGCTTGGGAGGGACAGTTTACTATGGCTACACCTTC
TRBV4-1	TRBJ2-3	16	NA	TRBD2	CASSLGPSGAPDTQYF	TGCGCCAGCAGCTTAGGCCCTAGCGGCGCCCCAGATACGCAGTATTTT
TRBV24-1	TRBJ2-1	15	NA	TRBD1	CATSDLKDRDRSLVF	TGTGCCACCAGTGATTTGAAGGACAGGGACCGCTCGCTGGTCTTC
TRBV11-3	TRBJ1-1	14	NA	NA	CASSLGRLNTEAFF	TGTGCCAGCAGCTTGGGGCGCCTGAACACTGAAGCTTTCTTT
TRBV7-8	TRBJ1-4	13	once	TRBD1	CASRNRGNEKLFF	TGTGCCAGCAGGAACAGGGGTAATGAAAAACTGTTTTTT
TRBV27	TRBJ2-7	14	NA	TRBD2	CASSFRGGPYEQYF	TGTGCCAGCAGTTTTCGCGGGGGGCCCTACGAGCAGTACTTC
TRBV13	TRBJ1-1	13	NA	NA	CASSLEGGTEAFF	TGTGCCAGCAGCTTAGAAGGGGGCACTGAAGCTTTCTTT
TRBV20-1	TRBJ2-1	20	NA	TRBD2	CSASSLTSGSEGSSYNEQFF	TGCAGTGCTAGTTCCCTGACTAGCGGGAGTGAGGGAAGCTCCTACAATGAGCAGTTCTTC
TRBV14	TRBJ2-7	15	NA	TRBD2	CASSRAGGSSYEQYF	TGTGCCAGCAGCCGAGCGGGGGGGAGCTCCTACGAGCAGTACTTC
TRBV2	TRBJ1-5	13	NA	NA	CASSVNQRQPQHF	TGTGCCAGCAGTGTAAATCAGAGGCAGCCCCAGCATTTT
TRBV11-2	TRBJ2-3	17	NA	TRBD2	CASSSMGTSGGADTQYF	TGTGCCAGCAGCTCAATGGGGACTAGCGGGGGAGCAGATACGCAGTATTTT
TRBV18	TRBJ2-3	14	NA	NA	CASSGGASTDTQYF	TGTGCCAGCTCCGGGGGAGCTAGCACAGATACGCAGTATTTT
TRBV19	TRBJ1-2	15	NA	NA	CASSIGMGGNYGYTF	TGTGCCAGTAGTATTGGGATGGGCGGGAACTATGGCTACACCTTC
TRBV27	TRBJ2-3	16	NA	TRBD2	CASSPDRLAGEDTQYF	TGTGCCAGCAGTCCCGATCGCCTAGCGGGGGAAGATACGCAGTATTTT
TRBV4-3	TRBJ2-1	16	NA	TRBD2	CASSQVYPGGQNEQFF	TGCGCCAGCAGCCAAGTATATCCGGGGGGGCAAAATGAGCAGTTCTTC
TRBV6-2/TRBV6-3	TRBJ2-7	14	once	NA	CASSYLAGPHEQYF	TGTGCCAGCAGTTACCTAGCTGGTCCCCACGAGCAGTACTTC
TRBV4-3	TRBJ2-1	14	NA	NA	CASSQDPSYNEQFF	TGCGCCAGCAGCCAAGATCCCAGTTACAATGAGCAGTTCTTC
TRBV19	TRBJ1-5	13	NA	TRBD1	CASSWDRGFPQHF	TGTGCCAGTAGTTGGGACAGGGGTTTCCCCCAGCATTTT
TRBV11-2	TRBJ2-1	19	once	NA	CASSLRGGQSPFSYNEQFF	TGTGCCAGCAGCTTAAGGGGGGGGCAGTCTCCATTCTCCTACAATGAGCAGTTCTTC
TRBV11-3	TRBJ1-1	20	NA	TRBD1	CASSLDHWGDRGPVNTEAFF	TGTGCCAGCAGCTTAGATCACTGGGGGGACAGGGGGCCCGTGAACACTGAAGCTTTCTTT
TRBV11-2	TRBJ2-1	13	NA	NA	CASSPGWGGEQFF	TGTGCCAGCAGCCCTGGTTGGGGCGGTGAGCAGTTCTTC
TRBV15	TRBJ2-5	14	NA	NA	CATSRVRGQETQYF	TGTGCCACCAGCAGAGTAAGGGGCCAAGAGACCCAGTACTTC
TRBV6-5	TRBJ2-2	15	NA	TRBD2	CASRAGTSGRGELFF	TGTGCCAGCAGAGCCGGGACTAGCGGGAGAGGGGAGCTGTTTTTT
TRBV6-5	TRBJ1-5	15	NA	NA	CASRQLTGSNQPQHF	TGTGCCAGCAGACAATTGACAGGTAGCAATCAGCCCCAGCATTTT
TRBV7-2	TRBJ2-4	19	NA	NA	CASSLPREGGGLGKNIQYF	TGTGCCAGCAGCTTACCCCGCGAAGGAGGGGGCTTAGGGAAAAACATTCAGTACTTC
TRBV5-1	TRBJ2-1	17	NA	NA	CASSLGSGVSSYNEQFF	TGCGCCAGCAGCTTGGGGTCGGGAGTAAGCTCCTACAATGAGCAGTTCTTC
TRBV19	TRBJ2-1	18	NA	TRBD2	CASSSSGRSRADYNEQFF	TGTGCCAGTAGCTCTAGCGGGAGGTCTAGGGCTGACTACAATGAGCAGTTCTTC
TRBV4-3	TRBJ2-2	17	NA	TRBD2	CASSQEEAGVPTGELFF	TGCGCCAGCAGCCAAGAGGAGGCGGGAGTGCCCACCGGGGAGCTGTTTTTT
TRBV5-1	TRBJ1-2	14	once	NA	CASSTAGDGYGYTF	TGCGCCAGCAGCACCGCGGGGGACGGCTATGGCTACACCTTC
TRBV10-3	TRBJ1-2	15	NA	TRBD1	CAISERAGGNYGYTF	TGTGCCATCAGTGAGAGGGCAGGGGGGAACTATGGCTACACCTTC
TRBV24-1	TRBJ2-1	14	NA	NA	CATSDHVPGLGLFF	TGTGCCACCAGTGACCATGTCCCGGGACTTGGGCTTTTCTTC
TRBV18	TRBJ1-1	14	NA	NA	CASSPGQRNTEAFF	TGTGCCAGCTCACCGGGACAACGAAACACTGAAGCTTTCTTT
TRBV11-1	TRBJ2-2	15	NA	NA	CASSLSGGPTGELFF	TGTGCCAGCAGCTTATCGGGGGGCCCCACCGGGGAGCTGTTTTTT
TRBV7-2	TRBJ1-4	15	NA	NA	CASSFQGMVNEKLFF	TGTGCCAGCAGCTTTCAGGGTATGGTGAATGAAAAACTGTTTTTT